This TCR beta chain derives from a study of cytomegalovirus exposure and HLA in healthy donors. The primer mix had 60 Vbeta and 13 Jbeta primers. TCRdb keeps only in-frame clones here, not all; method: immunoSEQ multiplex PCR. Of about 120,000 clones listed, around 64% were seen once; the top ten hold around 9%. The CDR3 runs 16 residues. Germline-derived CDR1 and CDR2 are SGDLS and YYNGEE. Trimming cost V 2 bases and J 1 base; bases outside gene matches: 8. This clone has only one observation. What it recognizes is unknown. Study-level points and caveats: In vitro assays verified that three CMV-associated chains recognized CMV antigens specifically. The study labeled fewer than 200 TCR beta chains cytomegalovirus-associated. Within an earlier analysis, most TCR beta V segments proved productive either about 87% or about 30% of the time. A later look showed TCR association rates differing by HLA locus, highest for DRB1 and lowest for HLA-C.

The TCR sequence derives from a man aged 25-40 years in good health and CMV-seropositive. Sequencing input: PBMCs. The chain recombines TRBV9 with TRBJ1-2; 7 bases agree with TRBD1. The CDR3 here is CASSVGPGTVNYGYTF. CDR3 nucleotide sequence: TGTGCCAGCAGCGTTGGTCCCGGGACAGTTAACTATGGCTACACCTTC.